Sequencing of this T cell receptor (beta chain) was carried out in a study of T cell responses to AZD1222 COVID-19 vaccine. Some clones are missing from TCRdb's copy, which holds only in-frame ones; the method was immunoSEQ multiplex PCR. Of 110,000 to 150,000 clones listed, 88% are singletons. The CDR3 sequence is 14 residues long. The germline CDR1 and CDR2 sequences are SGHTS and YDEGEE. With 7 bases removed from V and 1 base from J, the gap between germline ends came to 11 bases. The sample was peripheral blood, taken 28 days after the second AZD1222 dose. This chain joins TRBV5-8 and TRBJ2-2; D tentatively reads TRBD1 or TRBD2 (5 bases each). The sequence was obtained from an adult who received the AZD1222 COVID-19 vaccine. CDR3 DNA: TGTGCCAGCGAGGGGTTCTTGAACACCGGGGAGCTGTTTTTT. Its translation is CASEGFLNTGELFF.